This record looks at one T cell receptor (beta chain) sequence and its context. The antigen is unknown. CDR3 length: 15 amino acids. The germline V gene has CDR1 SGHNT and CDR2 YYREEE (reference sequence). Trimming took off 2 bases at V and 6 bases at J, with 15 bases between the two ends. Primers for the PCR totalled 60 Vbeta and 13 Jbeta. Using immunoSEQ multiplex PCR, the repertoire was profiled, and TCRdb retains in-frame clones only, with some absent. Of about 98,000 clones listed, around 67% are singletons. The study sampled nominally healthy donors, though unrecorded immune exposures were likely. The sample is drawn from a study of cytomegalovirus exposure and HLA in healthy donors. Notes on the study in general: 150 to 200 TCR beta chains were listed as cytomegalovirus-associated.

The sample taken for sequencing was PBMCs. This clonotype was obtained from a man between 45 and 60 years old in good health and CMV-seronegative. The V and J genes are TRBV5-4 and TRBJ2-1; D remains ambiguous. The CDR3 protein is CASSLSSLPRNEQFF. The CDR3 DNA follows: TGTGCCAGCAGCTTAAGTAGCCTGCCCCGCAATGAGCAGTTCTTC.